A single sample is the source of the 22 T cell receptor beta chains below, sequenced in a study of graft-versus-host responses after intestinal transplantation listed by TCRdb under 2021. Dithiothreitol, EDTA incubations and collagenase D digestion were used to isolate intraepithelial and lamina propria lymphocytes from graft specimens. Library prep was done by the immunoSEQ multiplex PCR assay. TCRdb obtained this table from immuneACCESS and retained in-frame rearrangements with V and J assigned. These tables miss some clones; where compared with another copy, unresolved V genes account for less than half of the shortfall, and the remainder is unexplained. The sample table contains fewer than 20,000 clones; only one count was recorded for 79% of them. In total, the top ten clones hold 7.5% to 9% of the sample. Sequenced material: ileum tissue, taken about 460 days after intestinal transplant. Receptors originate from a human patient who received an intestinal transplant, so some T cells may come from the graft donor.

The CDR3 nucleotides are TGTGCCAGCAGTTTCGGGGGAGGACAGGCCTTCTACGAGCAGTACTTC. The encoded protein is CASSFGGGQAFYEQYF. J is TRBJ2-7 and V is TRBV6-5, with D possibly TRBD1 on 7 matching bases. The CDR3 extends over 16 amino acids. The germline V gene encodes CDR1 MNHEY and CDR2 SVGAGI. The germline V and J ends were trimmed by 4 bases and 3 bases, with 19 bases remaining between them.

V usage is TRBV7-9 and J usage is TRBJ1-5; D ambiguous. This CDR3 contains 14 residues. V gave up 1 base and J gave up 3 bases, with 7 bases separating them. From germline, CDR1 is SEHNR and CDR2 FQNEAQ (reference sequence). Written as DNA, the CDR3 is TGTGCCAGCAGCTTAGGGCAGAACAATCAGCCCCAGCATTTT. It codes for CASSLGQNNQPQHF. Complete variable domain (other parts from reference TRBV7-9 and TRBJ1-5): DTGVSQNPRHKITKRGQNVTFRCDPISEHNRLYWYRQTLGQGPEFLTYFQNEAQLEKSRLLSDRFSAERPKGSFSTLEIQRTEQGDSAMYLCASSLGQNNQPQHFGDGTRLSIL.

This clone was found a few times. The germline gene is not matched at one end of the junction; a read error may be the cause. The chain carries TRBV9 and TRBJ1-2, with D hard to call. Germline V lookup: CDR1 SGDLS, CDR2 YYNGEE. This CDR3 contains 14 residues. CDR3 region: CASSVVAANYGHTF. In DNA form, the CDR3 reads TGTGCCAGCAGCGTAGTGGCAGCGAACTATGGCCACACCTTC.

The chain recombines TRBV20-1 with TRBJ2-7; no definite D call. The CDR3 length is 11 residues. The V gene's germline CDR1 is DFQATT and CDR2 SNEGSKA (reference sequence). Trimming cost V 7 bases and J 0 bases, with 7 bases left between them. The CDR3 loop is CSVKASYEQYF. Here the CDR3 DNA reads TGCAGTGTAAAAGCCTCCTACGAGCAGTACTTC.

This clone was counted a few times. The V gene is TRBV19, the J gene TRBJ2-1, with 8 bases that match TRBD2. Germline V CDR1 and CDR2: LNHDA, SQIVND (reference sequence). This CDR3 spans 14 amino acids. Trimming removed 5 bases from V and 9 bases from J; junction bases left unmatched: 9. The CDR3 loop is CASSLLFAGGEQFF. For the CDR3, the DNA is TGTGCCAGTAGTCTCCTTTTCGCGGGAGGTGAGCAGTTCTTC.

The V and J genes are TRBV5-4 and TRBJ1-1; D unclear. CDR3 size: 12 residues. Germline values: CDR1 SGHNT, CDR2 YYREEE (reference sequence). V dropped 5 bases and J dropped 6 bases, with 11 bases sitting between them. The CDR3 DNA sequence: TGTGCCAGCAGGTACGGCAGGTCTGAAGCTTTCTTT. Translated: CASRYGRSEAFF. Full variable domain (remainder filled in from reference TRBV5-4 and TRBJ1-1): ETGVTQSPTHLIKTRGQQVTLRCSSQSGHNTVSWYQQALGQGPQFIFQYYREEENGRGNFPPRFSGLQFPNYSSELNVNALELDDSALYLCASRYGRSEAFFGQGTRLTVV.

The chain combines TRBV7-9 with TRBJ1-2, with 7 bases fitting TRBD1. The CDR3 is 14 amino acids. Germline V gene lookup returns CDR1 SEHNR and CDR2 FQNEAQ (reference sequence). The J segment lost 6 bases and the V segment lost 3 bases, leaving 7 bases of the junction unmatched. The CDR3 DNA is TGTGCCAGCAGCTTGCCCGGACAGGCTAATGGCTACACCTTC. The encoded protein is CASSLPGQANGYTF.

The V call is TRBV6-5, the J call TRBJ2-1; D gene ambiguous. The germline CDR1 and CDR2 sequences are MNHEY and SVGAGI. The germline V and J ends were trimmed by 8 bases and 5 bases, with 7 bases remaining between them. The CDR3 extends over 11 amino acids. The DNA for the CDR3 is TGTGCCAGCCGACGGAACAATGAGCAGTTCTTC. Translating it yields CASRRNNEQFF.

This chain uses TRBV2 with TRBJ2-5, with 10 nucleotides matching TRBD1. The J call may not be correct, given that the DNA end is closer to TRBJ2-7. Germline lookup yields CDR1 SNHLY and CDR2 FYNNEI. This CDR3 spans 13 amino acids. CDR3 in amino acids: CASRGQGTYEQYF. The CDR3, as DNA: TGTGCCAGCAGGGGACAGGGGACCTACGAGCAGTACTTC.

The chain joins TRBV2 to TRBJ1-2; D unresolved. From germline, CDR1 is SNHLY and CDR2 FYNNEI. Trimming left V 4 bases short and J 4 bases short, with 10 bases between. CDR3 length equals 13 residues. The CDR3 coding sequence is TGTGCCAGCAGTGCGCAGGCCCTCTATGGCTACACCTTC. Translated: CASSAQALYGYTF. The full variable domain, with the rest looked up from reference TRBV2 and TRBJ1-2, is EPEVTQTPSHQVTQMGQEVILRCVPISNHLYFYWYRQILGQKVEFLVSFYNNEISEKSEIFDDQFSVERPDGSNFTLKIRSTKLEDSAMYFCASSAQALYGYTFGSGTRLTVV.

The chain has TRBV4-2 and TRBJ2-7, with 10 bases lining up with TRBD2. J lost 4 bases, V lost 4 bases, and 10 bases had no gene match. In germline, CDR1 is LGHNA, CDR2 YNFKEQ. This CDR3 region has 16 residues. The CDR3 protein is CASSPPERGGTYEQYF. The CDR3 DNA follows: TGTGCCAGCAGCCCTCCCGAGCGGGGGGGGACGTACGAGCAGTACTTC.

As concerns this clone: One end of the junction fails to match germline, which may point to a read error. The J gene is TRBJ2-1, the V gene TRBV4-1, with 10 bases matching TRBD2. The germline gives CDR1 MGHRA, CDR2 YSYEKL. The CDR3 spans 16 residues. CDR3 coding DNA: TGTGCCAGCAGCCAAGAAGCGGCTAGCGGGAGCGATGAGCAGTTCTTC. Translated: CASSQEAASGSDEQFF.

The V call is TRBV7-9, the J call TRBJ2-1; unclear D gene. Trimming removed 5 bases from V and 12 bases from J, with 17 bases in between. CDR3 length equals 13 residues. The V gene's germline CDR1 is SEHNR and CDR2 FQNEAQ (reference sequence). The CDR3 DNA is TGTGCCAGCAGCCCCCCAAATACAATGAGGCAGTTCTTC. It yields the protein CASSPPNTMRQFF. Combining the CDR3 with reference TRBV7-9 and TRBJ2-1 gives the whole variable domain DTGVSQNPRHKITKRGQNVTFRCDPISEHNRLYWYRQTLGQGPEFLTYFQNEAQLEKSRLLSDRFSAERPKGSFSTLEIQRTEQGDSAMYLCASSPPNTMRQFFGPGTRLTVL.

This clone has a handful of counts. The DNA for the CDR3 is TGTGCCAGCATTATCGGAGACTACTATGGCTACACCTTC. It is translated as CASIIGDYYGYTF. The chain recombines TRBV2 with TRBJ1-2; D ambiguous. Trimming pared 7 bases from V and 3 bases from J, leaving 12 bases between. The CDR3 runs to 13 residues. Germline V lookup: CDR1 SNHLY, CDR2 FYNNEI.

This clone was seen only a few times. The CDR3 DNA reads as TGCGCCAGCAGCTTGGACTCGGATACTAACTATGGCTACACCTTC. It is translated as CASSLDSDTNYGYTF. The chain couples TRBV5-1 to TRBJ1-2; D call uncertain. Germline CDR1 reads SGHRS; CDR2 reads YFSETQ. The CDR3 extends over 15 amino acids. V lost 0 bases, J lost 0 bases, and 9 bases lay in between.

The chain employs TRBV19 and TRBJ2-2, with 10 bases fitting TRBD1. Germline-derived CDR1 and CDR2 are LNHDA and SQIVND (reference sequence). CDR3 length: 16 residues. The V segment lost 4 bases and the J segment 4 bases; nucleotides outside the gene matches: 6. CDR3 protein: CASSTPGTGVTGELFF. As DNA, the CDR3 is TGTGCCAGTAGTACTCCCGGGACAGGGGTCACCGGGGAGCTGTTTTTT.

In DNA form, the CDR3 reads TGCAGTGCACCCCATCAGCCCCAGCATTTT. This codes for CSAPHQPQHF. This chain uses TRBV20-1 with TRBJ1-5, with D hard to call. The V and J ends lost 6 bases and 5 bases respectively, with 5 bases between them. Germline V gene data show CDR1 as DFQATT and CDR2 as SNEGSKA (reference sequence). This CDR3 spans 10 amino acids.

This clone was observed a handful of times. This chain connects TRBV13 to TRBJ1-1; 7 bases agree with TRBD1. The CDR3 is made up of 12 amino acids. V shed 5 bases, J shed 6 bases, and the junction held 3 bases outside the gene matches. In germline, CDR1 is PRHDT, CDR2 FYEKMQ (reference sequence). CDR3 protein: CASSPGTAEAFF. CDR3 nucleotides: TGTGCCAGCAGCCCGGGGACAGCTGAAGCTTTCTTT.

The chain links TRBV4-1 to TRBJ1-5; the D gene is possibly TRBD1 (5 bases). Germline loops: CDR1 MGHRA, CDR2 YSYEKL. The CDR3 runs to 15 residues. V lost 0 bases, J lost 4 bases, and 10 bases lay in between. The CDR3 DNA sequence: TGCGCCAGCAGCCAAGATCCAGGGCCAAATCAGCCCCAGCATTTT. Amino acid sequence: CASSQDPGPNQPQHF.

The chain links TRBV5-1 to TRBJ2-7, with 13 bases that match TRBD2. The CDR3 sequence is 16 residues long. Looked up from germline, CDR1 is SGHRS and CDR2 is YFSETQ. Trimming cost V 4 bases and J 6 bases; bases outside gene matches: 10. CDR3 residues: CASSPRGLAGEGEQYF. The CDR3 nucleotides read TGCGCCAGCAGCCCCCGAGGACTAGCGGGGGAAGGCGAGCAGTACTTC.

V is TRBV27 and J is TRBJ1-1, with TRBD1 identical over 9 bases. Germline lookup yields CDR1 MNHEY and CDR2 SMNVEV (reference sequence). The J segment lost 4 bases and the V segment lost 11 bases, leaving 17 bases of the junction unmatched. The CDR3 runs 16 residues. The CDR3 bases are TGTGCCGGCCTATTCGGACAGGGGATAAGGGGCACTGAAGCTTTCTTT. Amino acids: CAGLFGQGIRGTEAFF.

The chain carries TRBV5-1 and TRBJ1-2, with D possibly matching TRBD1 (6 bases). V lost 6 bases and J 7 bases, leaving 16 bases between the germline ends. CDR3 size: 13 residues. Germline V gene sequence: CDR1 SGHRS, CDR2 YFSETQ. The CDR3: CASNPEGGSGYTF. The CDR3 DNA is TGCGCCAGCAACCCCGAGGGGGGATCTGGCTACACCTTC.